This TCR beta chain was retrieved from a study of cytomegalovirus exposure and HLA in healthy donors. A multiplex PCR was run with 60 Vbeta primers and 13 Jbeta primers. Data came from immunoSEQ multiplex PCR; TCRdb stores just in-frame clones and leaves some out. The data hold 95,000 to 130,000 clones, with 81% observed a single time. The study's findings and limits: A later analysis reportedly identified an Asian-associated ancestry cluster as carrying fewer N-insertions than the roughly 720-donor mean. Three chains linked to CMV were shown in vitro to be specific for CMV antigens. Follow-up analysis later connected one missense variant in DCLRE1C with trimming of TCR beta V- and J-genes.

When sampled, the donors appeared nominally healthy, though they likely had unrecorded immune exposures. As concerns this clone: Its matching antigen is unknown.

Trimming cost V 4 bases and J 6 bases, with 14 bases left between them. The CDR3 has 14 residues. Per germline, CDR1 MDHEN and CDR2 SYDVKM. Source material: PBMCs. The source of this sequence is a woman in her thirties in good health and CMV-seronegative. The chain is built from TRBV28 and TRBJ2-3, with a possible D match to TRBD2 (5 bases). This CDR3 is CASSSGLLRDTQYF. The CDR3 region has the DNA TGTGCCAGCAGTTCAGGACTCTTACGGGATACGCAGTATTTT.